This T cell receptor beta chain was sequenced in a study of T cells after yellow fever vaccination (dated by TCRdb to between 2018 and 2021). Describing the broader study: Libraries from fractions with low cell numbers were prepared with the SMART-Seq v4 Ultra Low Input RNA kit. To track T-cell clones before and after primary and booster YFV17D yellow fever vaccination, bulk TCR alpha and beta repertoires were sequenced longitudinally. Two healthy male donors, one aged 18 to 29 and one aged 30 to 39 years, were included in the cohort. Bulk PBMC replicates and cell subsets were isolated from blood drawn at multiple timepoints before and after both primary and secondary immunization.

Reading from cysteine to phenylalanine, the CDR3 counts 12 amino acids. Only the CDR3 DNA stays, 36 bases, in frame from base 1. Via the germline V gene (reference sequence), CDR1 is SEHNR and CDR2 FQNEAQ. V is cut by 7 bases and J by 2 bases, and the space between the germline ends is 8 bases. This clonotype was counted at least ten times. Its antigen is not yet known. No base qualities exist here, and no much larger clone lies one base off it. The treatment or condition label corresponds to: live attenuated yellow fever vaccine strain. A standard Ficoll-Paque protocol was used to isolate PBMCs from peripheral blood. Dynabeads CD4 and CD8 positive selection kits were used to isolate CD4 and CD8 T-cell fractions. TriZol was used to extract RNA from bulk PBMCs, from CD4 and CD8 fractions, and from dextramer-positive and dextramer-negative fractions. Results the study describes overall, beyond this receptor: After the booster, most of the clones that had expanded following primary vaccination were detected again (just under 97% of CD4 and 88% of CD8), which suggests that memory was broadly maintained. The study included only a couple of donors, which limits how far the findings can be generalized. FACS-sorted repertoires could contain abundant contaminating clonotypes from the bulk population, so computational filtering was required. A small fraction of clonotypes appeared in both the CD4 and CD8 compartments, likely as a result of convergent recombination. The secondary T-cell response was found to be weaker but faster than the primary response, with a peak reached on day 5 rather than on day 15.

TCRdb names Illumina NovaSeq 6000 as the instrument used. TCR cDNA was made using 5'RACE template switching, a step that added a universal primer site and unique molecular identifiers. cDNA synthesis was primed from both the TCR alpha and TCR beta constant segments. Two PCR steps were used to amplify libraries, with sample barcodes and sequencing adapters being added in the second step. Libraries were sequenced on Illumina HiSeq 2500 (2x100 bp) or NovaSeq (2x150 bp). Processing in the source paper ran as follows. Demultiplexing of reads and collapsing into UMI consensus sequences were performed with MIGEC, and V(D)J alignment was carried out with MiXCR. Clonotypes responding to the vaccine were identified with edgeR on replicate PBMC samples, with the criteria of FDR below 0.01 and a log2 fold change above 5 up to day 15. CD4 or CD8 identity was assigned to each bulk clonotype according to whether the clonotype was present at higher abundance in the sequenced CD4 repertoire or the sequenced CD8 repertoire. The public reads were reanalyzed by TCRdb: fastp trimming at Q25, MiXCR alignment, in-frame beta chains only. Rows with one shared CDR3 protein collapse into an entry with the most common genes and DNA. The V and J calls were not made by the authors but by TCRdb's processing. The sample profile shows a few hundred thousand distinct CDR3 sequences; 2.5% to 3.5% of them were found once. Jointly, the top ten make up around 3% of the sample.

The sample here was CD4+ T cells sorted from PBMCs, taken 10 days after the yellow fever booster vaccination. The rearranged chain carries TRBV7-9 and TRBJ1-1, with an unclear D gene assignment. The TCR comes from a man aged 18 to 30 who received the YFV17D yellow fever vaccine. The DNA is TGTGCCAGCACCAAATATAACACTGAAGCTTTCTTT. The encoded protein is CASTKYNTEAFF. Beyond the CDR3, the reference TRBV7-9 and TRBJ1-1 genes provide the residues; the full variable domain reads: DTGVSQNPRHKITKRGQNVTFRCDPISEHNRLYWYRQTLGQGPEFLTYFQNEAQLEKSRLLSDRFSAERPKGSFSTLEIQRTEQGDSAMYLCASTKYNTEAFFGQGTRLTVV.